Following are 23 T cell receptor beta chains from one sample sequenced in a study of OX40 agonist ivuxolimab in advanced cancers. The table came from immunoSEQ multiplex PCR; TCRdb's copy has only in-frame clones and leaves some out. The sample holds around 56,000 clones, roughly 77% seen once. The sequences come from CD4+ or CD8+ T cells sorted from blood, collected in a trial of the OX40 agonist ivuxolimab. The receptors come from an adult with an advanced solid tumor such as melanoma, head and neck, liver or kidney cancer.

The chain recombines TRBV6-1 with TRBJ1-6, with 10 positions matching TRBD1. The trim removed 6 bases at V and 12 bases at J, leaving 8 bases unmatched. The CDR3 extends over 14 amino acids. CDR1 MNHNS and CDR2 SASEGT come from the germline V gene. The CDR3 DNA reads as TGTGCCAGCAGGACAGGGGACAGGGGTTTACCCCTCCACTTT. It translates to CASRTGDRGLPLHF.

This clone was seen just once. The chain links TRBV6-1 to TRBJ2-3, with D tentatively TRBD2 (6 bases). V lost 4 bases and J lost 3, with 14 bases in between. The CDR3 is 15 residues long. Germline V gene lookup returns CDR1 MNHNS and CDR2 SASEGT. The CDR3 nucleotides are TGTGCCAGCAGTGTGGGTTGGGGGGTGACAGATACGCAGTATTTT. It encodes CASSVGWGVTDTQYF.

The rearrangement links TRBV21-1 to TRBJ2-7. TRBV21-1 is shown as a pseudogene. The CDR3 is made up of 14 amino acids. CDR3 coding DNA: TGTGCCAGCAGGAAACCGGGCCCCAGCTACGAGCAGTACTTC. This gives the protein CASRKPGPSYEQYF.

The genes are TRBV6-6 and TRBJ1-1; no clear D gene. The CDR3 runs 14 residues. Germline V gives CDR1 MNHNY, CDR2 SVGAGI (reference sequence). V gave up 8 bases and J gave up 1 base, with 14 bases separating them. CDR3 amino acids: CASRRREANTEAFF. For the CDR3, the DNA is TGTGCCAGCCGTAGAAGGGAGGCGAACACTGAAGCTTTCTTT.

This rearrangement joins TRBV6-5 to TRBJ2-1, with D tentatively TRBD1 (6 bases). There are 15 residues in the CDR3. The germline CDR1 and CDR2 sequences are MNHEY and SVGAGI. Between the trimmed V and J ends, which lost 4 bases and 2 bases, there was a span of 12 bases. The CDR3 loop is CASSSLAGAYNEQFF. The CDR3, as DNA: TGTGCCAGCAGTTCGTTGGCAGGGGCCTACAATGAGCAGTTCTTC.

The CDR3 loop reads CASSLRPGQGYGYTF. Written as DNA, the CDR3 is TGTGCCAGCAGTTTGCGCCCCGGACAGGGCTATGGCTACACCTTC. This chain connects TRBV27 to TRBJ1-2; 8 bases are shared with TRBD1. V was clipped by 3 bases and J by 4 bases; unmatched bases: 7. CDR1 MNHEY and CDR2 SMNVEV come from the germline V gene (reference sequence). The CDR3 contains 15 residues.

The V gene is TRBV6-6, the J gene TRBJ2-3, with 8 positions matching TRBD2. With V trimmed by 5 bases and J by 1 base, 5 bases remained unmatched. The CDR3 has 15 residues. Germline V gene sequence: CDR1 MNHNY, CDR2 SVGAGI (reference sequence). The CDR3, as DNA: TGTGCCAGCAGTCCCCTAGCGGGCGGCACAGATACGCAGTATTTT. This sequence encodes CASSPLAGGTDTQYF.

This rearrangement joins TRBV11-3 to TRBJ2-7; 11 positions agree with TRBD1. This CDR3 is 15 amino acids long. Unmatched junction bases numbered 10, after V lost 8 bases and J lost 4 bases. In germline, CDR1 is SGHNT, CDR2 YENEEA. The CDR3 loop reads CASVRGQGAFYEQYF. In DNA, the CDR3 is TGTGCCAGCGTTCGCGGACAGGGGGCTTTTTACGAGCAGTACTTC.

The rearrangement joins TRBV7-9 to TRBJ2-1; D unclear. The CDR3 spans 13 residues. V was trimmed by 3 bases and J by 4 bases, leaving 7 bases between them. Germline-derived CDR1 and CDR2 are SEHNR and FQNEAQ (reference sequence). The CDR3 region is CASSFAAYNEQFF. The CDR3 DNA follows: TGTGCCAGCAGCTTTGCAGCATACAATGAGCAGTTCTTC.

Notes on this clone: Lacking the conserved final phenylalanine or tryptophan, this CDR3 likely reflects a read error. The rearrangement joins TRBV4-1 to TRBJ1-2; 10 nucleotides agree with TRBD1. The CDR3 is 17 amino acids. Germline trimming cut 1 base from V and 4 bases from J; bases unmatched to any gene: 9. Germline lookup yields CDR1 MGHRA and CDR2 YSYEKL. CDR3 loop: CASSQVHGTGAIYGYTL. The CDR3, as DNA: TGCGCCAGCAGCCAAGTTCATGGGACAGGGGCGATCTATGGCTACACCCTC.

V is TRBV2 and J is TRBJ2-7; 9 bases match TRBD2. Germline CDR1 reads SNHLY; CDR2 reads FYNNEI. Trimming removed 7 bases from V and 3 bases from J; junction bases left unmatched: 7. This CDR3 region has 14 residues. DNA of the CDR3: TGTGCCAGCACTCGAAGCGGGGGGAACTACGAGCAGTACTTC. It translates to CASTRSGGNYEQYF.

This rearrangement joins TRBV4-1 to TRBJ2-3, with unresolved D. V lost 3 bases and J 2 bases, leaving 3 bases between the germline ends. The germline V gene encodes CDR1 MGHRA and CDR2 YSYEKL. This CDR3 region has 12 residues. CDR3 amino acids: CASSHPTDTQYF. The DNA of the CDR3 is TGCGCCAGCAGCCATCCCACAGATACGCAGTATTTT.

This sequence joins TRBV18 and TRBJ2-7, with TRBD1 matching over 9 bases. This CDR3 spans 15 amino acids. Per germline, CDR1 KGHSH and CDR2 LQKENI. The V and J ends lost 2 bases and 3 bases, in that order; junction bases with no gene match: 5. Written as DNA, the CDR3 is TGTGCCAGCTCACCAAGGGACAGGGCCATCTACGAGCAGTACTTC. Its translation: CASSPRDRAIYEQYF. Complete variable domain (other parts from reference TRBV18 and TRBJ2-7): NAGVMQNPRHLVRRRGQEARLRCSPMKGHSHVYWYRQLPEEGLKFMVYLQKENIIDESGMPKERFSAEFPKEGPSILRIQQVVRGDSAAYFCASSPRDRAIYEQYFGPGTRLTVT.

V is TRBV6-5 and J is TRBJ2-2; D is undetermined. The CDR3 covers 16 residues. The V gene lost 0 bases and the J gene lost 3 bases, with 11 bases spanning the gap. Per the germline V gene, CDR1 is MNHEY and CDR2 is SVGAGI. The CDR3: CASSYSSRVDTGELFF. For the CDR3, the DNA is TGTGCCAGCAGTTACTCGAGTAGGGTTGACACCGGGGAGCTGTTTTTT.

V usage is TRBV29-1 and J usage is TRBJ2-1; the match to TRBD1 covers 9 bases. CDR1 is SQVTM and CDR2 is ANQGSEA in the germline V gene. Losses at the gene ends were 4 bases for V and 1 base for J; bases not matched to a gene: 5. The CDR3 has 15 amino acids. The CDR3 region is CSVGSGQGSYNEQFF. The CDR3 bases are TGCAGCGTTGGATCCGGACAGGGGTCCTACAATGAGCAGTTCTTC.

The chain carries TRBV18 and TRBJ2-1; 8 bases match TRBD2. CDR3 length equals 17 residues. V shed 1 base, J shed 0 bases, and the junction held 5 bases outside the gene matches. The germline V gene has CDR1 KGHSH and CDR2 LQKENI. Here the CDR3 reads CASSPLIRGGSYNEQFF. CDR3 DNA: TGTGCCAGCTCACCACTTATCCGGGGGGGCTCCTACAATGAGCAGTTCTTC. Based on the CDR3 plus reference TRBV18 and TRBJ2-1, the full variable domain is NAGVMQNPRHLVRRRGQEARLRCSPMKGHSHVYWYRQLPEEGLKFMVYLQKENIIDESGMPKERFSAEFPKEGPSILRIQQVVRGDSAAYFCASSPLIRGGSYNEQFFGPGTRLTVL.

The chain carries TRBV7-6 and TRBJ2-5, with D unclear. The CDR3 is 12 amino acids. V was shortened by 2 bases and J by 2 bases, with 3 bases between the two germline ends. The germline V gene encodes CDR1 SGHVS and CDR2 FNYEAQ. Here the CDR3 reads CASSLTQETQYF. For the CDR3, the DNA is TGTGCCAGCAGCTTAACTCAAGAGACCCAGTACTTC.

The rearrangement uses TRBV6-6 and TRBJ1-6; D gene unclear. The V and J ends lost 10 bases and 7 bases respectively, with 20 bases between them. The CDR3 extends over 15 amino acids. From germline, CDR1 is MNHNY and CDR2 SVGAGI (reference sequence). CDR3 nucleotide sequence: TGTGCCACCCTGGACTATCGTAATATCAATTCACCCCTCCACTTT. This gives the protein CATLDYRNINSPLHF.

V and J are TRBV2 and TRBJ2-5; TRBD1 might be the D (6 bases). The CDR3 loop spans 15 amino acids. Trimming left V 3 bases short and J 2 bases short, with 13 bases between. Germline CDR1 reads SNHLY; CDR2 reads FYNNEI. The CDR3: CASSEQGQLQETQYF. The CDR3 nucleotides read TGTGCCAGCAGTGAGCAGGGGCAGTTACAAGAGACCCAGTACTTC.

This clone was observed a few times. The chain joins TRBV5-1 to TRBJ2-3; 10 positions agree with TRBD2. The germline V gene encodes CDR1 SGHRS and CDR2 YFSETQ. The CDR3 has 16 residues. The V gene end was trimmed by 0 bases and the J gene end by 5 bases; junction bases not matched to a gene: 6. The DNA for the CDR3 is TGCGCCAGCAGCTTGGTTCTAGCGGGAGAGGGAGATACGCAGTATTTT. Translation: CASSLVLAGEGDTQYF.

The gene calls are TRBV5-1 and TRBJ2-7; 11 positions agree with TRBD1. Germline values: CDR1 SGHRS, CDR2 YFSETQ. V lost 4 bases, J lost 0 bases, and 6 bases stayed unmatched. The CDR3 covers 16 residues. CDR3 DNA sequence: TGCGCCAGCAGCGACCGGACAGGGGGCTTCTCCTACGAGCAGTACTTC. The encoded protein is CASSDRTGGFSYEQYF.

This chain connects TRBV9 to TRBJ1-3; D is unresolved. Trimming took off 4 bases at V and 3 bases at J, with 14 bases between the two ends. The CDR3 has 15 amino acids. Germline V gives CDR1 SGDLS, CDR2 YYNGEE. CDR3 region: CASSPHPVDGNTIYF. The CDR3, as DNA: TGTGCCAGCAGCCCCCACCCGGTCGATGGAAACACCATATATTTT.

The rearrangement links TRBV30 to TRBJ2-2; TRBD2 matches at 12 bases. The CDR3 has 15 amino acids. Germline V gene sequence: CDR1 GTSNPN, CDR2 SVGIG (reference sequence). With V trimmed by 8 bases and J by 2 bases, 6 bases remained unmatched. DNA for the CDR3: TGTGCCGGCTCGACTAGCGGGAGAAACACCGGGGAGCTGTTTTTT. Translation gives CAGSTSGRNTGELFF.